This T cell receptor beta chain was obtained from a study of spatial heterogeneity in lung cancer. About the research overall: Averaged across combinations, each unique TCR and UMI pairing appeared more than ten times in raw reads, which were uncorrected.

The time point is: sample taken at primary tumor resection. No cell sorting; template was whole RNA from tumor, lung tissue or PBMC. CDR3 length: 13 amino acids. Per the germline V gene, CDR1 is SGHRS and CDR2 is YFSETQ. V was shortened by 1 base and J by 5 bases, with 7 bases between the two germline ends. TCRdb reprocessed the 5' RACE reads with MiXCR, giving one entry per CDR3 protein. This table has 1,500 to 2,000 distinct CDR3 sequences, roughly 25% appearing once. This specimen was PBMCs, taken at surgery. This chain uses TRBV5-1 with TRBJ2-1; D is undetermined. The sequence was collected from a male donor with early-stage non-small cell lung cancer. As DNA, the CDR3 is TGCGCCAGCAGCTTGCTTCTAGACAATGAGCAGTTCTTC. Translation gives CASSLLLDNEQFF.